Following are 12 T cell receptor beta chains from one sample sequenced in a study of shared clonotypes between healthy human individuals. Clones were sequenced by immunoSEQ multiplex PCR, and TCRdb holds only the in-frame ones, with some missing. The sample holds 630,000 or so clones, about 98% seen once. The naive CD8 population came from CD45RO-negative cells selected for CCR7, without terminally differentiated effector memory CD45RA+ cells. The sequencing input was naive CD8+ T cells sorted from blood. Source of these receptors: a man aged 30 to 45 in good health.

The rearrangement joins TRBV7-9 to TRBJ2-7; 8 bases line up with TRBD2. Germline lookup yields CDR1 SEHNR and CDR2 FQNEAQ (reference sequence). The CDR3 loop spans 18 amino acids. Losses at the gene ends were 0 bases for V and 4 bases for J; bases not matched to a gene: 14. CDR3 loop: CASSLAASGGGPRYEQYF. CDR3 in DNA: TGTGCCAGCAGCTTAGCAGCCTCGGGAGGGGGGCCGCGTTACGAGCAGTACTTC.

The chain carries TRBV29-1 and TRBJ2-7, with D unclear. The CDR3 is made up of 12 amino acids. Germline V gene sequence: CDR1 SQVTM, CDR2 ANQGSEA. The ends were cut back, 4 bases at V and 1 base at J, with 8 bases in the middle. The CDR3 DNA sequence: TGCAGCGTTGTTTACCAGTCCTACGAGCAGTACTTC. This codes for CSVVYQSYEQYF.

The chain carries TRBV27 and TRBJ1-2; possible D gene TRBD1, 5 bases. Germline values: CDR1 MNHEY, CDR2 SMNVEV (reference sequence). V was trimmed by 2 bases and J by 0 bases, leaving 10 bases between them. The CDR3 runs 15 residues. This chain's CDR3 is CASSLERGTNYGYTF. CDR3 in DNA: TGTGCCAGCAGTTTAGAGAGGGGCACTAACTATGGCTACACCTTC.

CDR3 DNA: TGCAGTGCTCGGAACCAAAATGAGCAGTTCTTC. Protein product: CSARNQNEQFF. The V gene is TRBV20-1, the J gene TRBJ2-1; D gene unclear. The germline gives CDR1 DFQATT, CDR2 SNEGSKA (reference sequence). Trimming took 5 bases from V and 7 from J, leaving 9 bases between them. The CDR3 totals 11 residues.

The CDR3 sequence: CASSQVGGTTNTGELFF. The CDR3 DNA sequence: TGCGCCAGCAGCCAAGTAGGAGGGACTACGAACACCGGGGAGCTGTTTTTT. The chain joins TRBV4-3 to TRBJ2-2; the match to TRBD2 covers 7 bases. Germline CDR1 is LGHNA and CDR2 is YSLEER. V dropped 1 base and J dropped 0; count of bases not matched to a gene: 5. CDR3 length equals 17 residues.

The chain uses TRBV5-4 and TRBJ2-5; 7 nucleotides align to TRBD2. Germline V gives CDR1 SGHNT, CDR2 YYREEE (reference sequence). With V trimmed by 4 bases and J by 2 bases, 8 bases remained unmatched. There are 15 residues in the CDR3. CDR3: CASSSGTLLQETQYF. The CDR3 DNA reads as TGTGCCAGCAGCAGCGGGACCTTACTACAAGAGACCCAGTACTTC.

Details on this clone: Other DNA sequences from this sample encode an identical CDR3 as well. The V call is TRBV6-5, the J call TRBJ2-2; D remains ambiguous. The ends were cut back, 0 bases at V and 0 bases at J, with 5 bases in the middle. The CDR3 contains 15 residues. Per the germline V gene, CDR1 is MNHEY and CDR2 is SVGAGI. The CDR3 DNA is TGTGCCAGCAGTTACTCGACGGCGAACACCGGGGAGCTGTTTTTT. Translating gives CASSYSTANTGELFF.

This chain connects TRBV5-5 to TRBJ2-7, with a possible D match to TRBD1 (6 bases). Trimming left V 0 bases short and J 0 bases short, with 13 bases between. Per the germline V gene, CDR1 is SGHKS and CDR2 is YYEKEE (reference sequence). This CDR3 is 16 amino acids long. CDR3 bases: TGTGCCAGCAGCTTGGAAAGGGGGACCCCCTCCTACGAGCAGTACTTC. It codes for CASSLERGTPSYEQYF.

The CDR3 spells CSVESAGRAYEQYF. CDR3 in DNA: TGCAGCGTTGAGAGCGCCGGCCGAGCCTACGAGCAGTACTTC. This rearrangement joins TRBV29-1 to TRBJ2-7, with D unclear. V was clipped by 3 bases and J by 2 bases, with 14 bases between them. This CDR3 is 14 amino acids long. Germline V gene lookup returns CDR1 SQVTM and CDR2 ANQGSEA.

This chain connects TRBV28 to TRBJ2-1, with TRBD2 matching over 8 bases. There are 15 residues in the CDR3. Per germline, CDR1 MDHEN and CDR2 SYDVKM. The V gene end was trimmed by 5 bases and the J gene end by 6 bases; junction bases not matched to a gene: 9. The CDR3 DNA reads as TGTGCCAGCAGTCCTACTAGCGGCTCTCTCAATGAGCAGTTCTTC. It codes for CASSPTSGSLNEQFF.

CDR3 nucleotides: TGTGCCAGCAGTTACGGGCAGTCCTACGAGCAGTACTTC. It codes for CASSYGQSYEQYF. The gene calls are TRBV6-6 and TRBJ2-7; D not resolved. The germline V gene encodes CDR1 MNHNY and CDR2 SVGAGI (reference sequence). The ends were cut back, 2 bases at V and 1 base at J, with 6 bases in the middle. CDR3 length equals 13 residues.

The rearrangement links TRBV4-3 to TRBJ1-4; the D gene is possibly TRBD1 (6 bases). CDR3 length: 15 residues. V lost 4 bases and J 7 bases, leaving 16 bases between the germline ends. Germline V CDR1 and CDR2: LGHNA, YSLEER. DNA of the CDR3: TGCGCCAGCAGCCCCCACCTAGGGGGTGGTGAAAAACTGTTTTTT. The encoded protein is CASSPHLGGGEKLFF.